This TCR beta chain was captured in a study of blood T cells in healthy people across ages (dated by TCRdb to between 2015 and 2017). Notes on the research overall: In model experiments, template switching captured about one uniquely barcoded TCR beta cDNA molecule for every two T cells. The study analyzed two additional independent replicas of 1 million unique cDNA reads from the same blood draw for two donors, one aged 18 to 29 and one aged 80 or older. To avoid experimental bias, donors of different ages were spread randomly across the sequencing lanes. Using deep sequencing normalized with unique cDNA molecular identifiers, the study measured how TCR beta repertoire diversity changes with age. Four age groups were formed from the donors: young (average 16 years), middle-aged (approximately 40), aged (roughly 56) and long-lived (more than 75). The investigation overall reported the following: Because the CMV infection status of the donors was unknown, age-related changes in expanded clonotypes may potentially have been confounded. Total diversity estimates from one million sequenced T cells were considered lower bounds and underestimates. There was a strong correlation between observed TCR beta diversity and the percentage of naive T cells measured by flow cytometry. As age increased, observed TCR beta diversity per million T cells dropped in a roughly linear way, and a significant reduction was already evident by age around 41. Since profiling was done on bulk unsorted PBMCs, naive and antigen-experienced compartments could not be conclusively compared. Compared with the aged group, the long-lived group had more naive CD4+ T cells, fewer expanded clones and increased TCR diversity, a pattern suggesting age selection.

Trimming at the junction amounts to 0 bases on V and 3 bases on J, and the germline ends lie 15 bases apart. Measured from the cysteine to the phenylalanine, the CDR3 is 16 residues long. Only the CDR3 part of the read is kept: 48 bases, read in frame from the first base. Per the germline V gene (reference sequence), DFQATT is the CDR1 and SNEGSKA is the CDR2. The library was prepared using 5' RACE. The instrument was an Illumina HiSeq 2500. A second PCR of roughly 6 to 11 cycles was run with a J-beta primer mix and a sample-barcoded 5' primer. A template-switch 5' adaptor carrying 12 random nucleotides introduced a unique molecular identifier onto each TCR beta cDNA molecule. Each sample yielded at least 3 million CDR3-containing paired-end reads. First-strand cDNA synthesis was performed from all RNA using the Mint cDNA synthesis kit, with priming by a TRBC-specific oligonucleotide. After uracil-DNA glycosylase treatment, a first 18-cycle PCR used universal primers M1SS and BC2_uni_R on all cDNA. The original methods were these. Each sample was normalized by randomly selecting 1 million high-quality reads, each carrying a distinct molecular identifier. Instead of being binned into consensus sequences, reads that shared molecular identifiers were thrown out. MiTCR, with a Q25 quality threshold and the strictest error-elimination algorithm, was used for CDR3 identification, clonotype clustering and error correction. A nonparametric unseen species model using Euler transformation provided a lower-bound estimate of total TCR beta diversity. The raw public reads went through TCRdb reprocessing: fastp at Q25, MiXCR clone calling, in-frame beta chains kept. Identical CDR3 protein sequences are pooled into one entry, listed with their most common genes and DNA. The authors' filters were not applied to this entry. The sample table holds around 870,000 distinct CDR3 sequences, of which less than 35% were seen once. The ten biggest clones cover roughly a sixth of the sample.

Systemically healthy Caucasian individuals from Russia, 35 to 50 in total and aged about 6 to 90 years, were included as donors. About 10 milliliters of peripheral blood were collected from each donor into EDTA-treated Vacutainer tubes. Ficoll-Paque density-gradient centrifugation was used to isolate PBMCs, with at least 6.5 million per sample. Trizol reagent was used to extract total RNA from the PBMCs, yielding at least 5.5 micrograms per sample. For every donor, an aliquot of PBMCs went through flow cytometry to measure the percentages of naive CD45RAhigh/CD27high T cells. In its sample, this clonotype was seen a few times. Its antigen is unknown. The record has no base qualities; no much larger clone is one base away.

This receptor was taken from a woman older than 75 in good health. The sequenced material came from blood. The chain was built from TRBV20-1 and TRBJ1-5; no D gene is confidently identified. The bases are TGCAGTGCTAGAGATCAGGAGGGCAGGATCAATCAGCCCCAGCATTTT. Its protein is CSARDQEGRINQPQHF.